The source of this TCR beta chain is a study of control samples from healthy donors and cancer patients. Assay: immunoSEQ multiplex PCR; the TCRdb copy retains only in-frame clones and omits some. Among 45,000 to 60,000 clones listed, about nine tenths were seen once. This clone was counted a few times. Losses at the gene ends were 6 bases for V and 3 bases for J; bases not matched to a gene: 2. Per germline, CDR1 MNHEY and CDR2 SMNVEV (reference sequence). The CDR3 contains 14 residues. This chain uses TRBV27 with TRBJ2-1; 10 bases align to TRBD2. The sequencing input was PBMCs. The source is a man between 60 and 75 years old with head and neck cancer. Here the CDR3 DNA reads TGTGCCAGCAGATCTAGCGGGGGCTACAATGAGCAGTTCTTC. It encodes CASRSSGGYNEQFF.